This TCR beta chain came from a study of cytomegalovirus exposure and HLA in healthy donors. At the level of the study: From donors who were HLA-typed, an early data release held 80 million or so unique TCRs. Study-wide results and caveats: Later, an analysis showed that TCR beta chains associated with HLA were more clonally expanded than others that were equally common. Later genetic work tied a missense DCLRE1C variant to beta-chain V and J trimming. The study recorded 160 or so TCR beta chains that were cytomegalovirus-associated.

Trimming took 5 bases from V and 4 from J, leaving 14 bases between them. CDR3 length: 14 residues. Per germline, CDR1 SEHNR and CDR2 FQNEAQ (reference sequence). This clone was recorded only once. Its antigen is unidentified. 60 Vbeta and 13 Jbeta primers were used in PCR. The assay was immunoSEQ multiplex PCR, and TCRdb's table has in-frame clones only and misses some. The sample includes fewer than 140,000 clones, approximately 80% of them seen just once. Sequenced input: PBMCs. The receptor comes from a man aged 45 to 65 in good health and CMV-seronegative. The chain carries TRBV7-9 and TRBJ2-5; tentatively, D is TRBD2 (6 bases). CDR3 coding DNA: TGTGCCAGCAGCATGGGACTTATTATAGAGACCCAGTACTTC. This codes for CASSMGLIIETQYF.